One sample yielded the 20 T cell receptor beta chains listed below, sequenced in a study of radiation and T cells in renal cell carcinoma. Repertoires were generated with immunoSEQ multiplex PCR, while TCRdb's copy carries only in-frame clones and drops some. The data hold 97,000 or so clones, with 84% observed a single time. Time point noted: blood 4 weeks post-SBRT, at nephrectomy. The sample's treatment: 15 Gy SBRT to primary tumor, nephrectomy 4 weeks later. Sequenced here: blood, sampled from a patient whose treatment included radiotherapy and nephrectomy. The receptors were sampled from a man in his sixties with renal cell carcinoma.

The V and J genes are TRBV4-3 and TRBJ2-7, with TRBD2 identical over 7 bases. Trimming removed 0 bases from V and 2 bases from J; junction bases left unmatched: 13. The CDR3 totals 18 residues. The germline CDR1 and CDR2 sequences are LGHNA and YSLEER. CDR3 region: CASSQDLPLAETTYEQYF. CDR3 in DNA: TGCGCCAGCAGCCAAGATCTCCCGCTAGCGGAGACTACCTACGAGCAGTACTTC.

The chain employs TRBV14 and TRBJ2-7; tentatively, D is TRBD2 (6 bases). The CDR3 is 15 residues long. Germline CDR1 is SGHDN and CDR2 is FVKESK. Trimming took 2 bases from V and 6 from J, leaving 17 bases between them. CDR3 DNA sequence: TGTGCCAGCAGCCAAAGTGGAGGGGCCCCAGGCGAGCAGTACTTC. This codes for CASSQSGGAPGEQYF.

This clone was observed once. The chain uses TRBV5-1 and TRBJ1-2; D is possibly TRBD1 (5 bases). Germline values: CDR1 SGHRS, CDR2 YFSETQ. V dropped 3 bases and J dropped 7 bases, with 22 bases sitting between them. CDR3 length: 16 residues. CDR3 loop: CASSSTGNRGKGGYTF. In DNA form, the CDR3 reads TGCGCCAGCAGCTCAACAGGAAATAGGGGAAAGGGTGGCTACACCTTC.

The chain is built from TRBV5-1 and TRBJ2-7, with TRBD2 matching 8 bases. Looked up from germline, CDR1 is SGHRS and CDR2 is YFSETQ. V gave up 3 bases and J gave up 3 bases; unmatched junction bases: 8. There are 15 residues in the CDR3. The CDR3 loop is CASSSTAGGDYEQYF. CDR3 nucleotide sequence: TGCGCCAGCAGCTCGACCGCGGGGGGAGACTACGAGCAGTACTTC.

J is TRBJ1-5 and V is TRBV5-8; D gene unclear. Trimming pared 3 bases from V and 10 bases from J, leaving 11 bases between. Germline V gene data show CDR1 as SGHTS and CDR2 as YDEGEE. The CDR3 runs to 12 residues. CDR3 in amino acids: CASSYDRSPQHF. The CDR3 nucleotides are TGTGCCAGCAGCTATGACCGATCTCCCCAGCATTTT.

This chain links TRBV6-5 with TRBJ2-5; D gene ambiguous. The germline V and J ends were trimmed by 6 bases and 3 bases, with 5 bases remaining between them. Germline V gene sequence: CDR1 MNHEY, CDR2 SVGAGI. The CDR3 length is 11 residues. CDR3 in DNA: TGTGCCAGCAGCGAGAAAGAGACCCAGTACTTC. As protein: CASSEKETQYF.

This clone was found a few times. The CDR3 sequence is CASSQFQGFYEQYF. The CDR3 DNA sequence: TGCGCCAGCAGCCAATTTCAGGGGTTCTACGAGCAGTACTTC. This chain connects TRBV4-1 to TRBJ2-7; TRBD1 is a possible D gene (6 bases). Germline-derived CDR1 and CDR2 are MGHRA and YSYEKL. V was shortened by 2 bases and J by 3 bases, with 11 bases between the two germline ends. The CDR3 has 14 amino acids.

J is TRBJ1-3 and V is TRBV28; tentatively, D is TRBD1 (5 bases). Germline-derived CDR1 and CDR2 are MDHEN and SYDVKM. The germline V and J ends were trimmed by 4 bases and 0 bases, with 16 bases remaining between them. The CDR3 sequence is 17 residues long. The chain's CDR3 is CASSSIGTAGSGNTIYF. CDR3 coding DNA: TGTGCCAGCAGTTCAATCGGGACTGCCGGCTCTGGAAACACCATATATTTT.

This clone has only a few counts. This sequence joins TRBV7-2 and TRBJ2-3, with D unclear. V was cut by 4 bases and J by 2 bases, with 1 base left in between. Per the germline V gene, CDR1 is SGHTA and CDR2 is FQGNSA. The CDR3 consists of 11 residues. For the CDR3, the DNA is TGTGCCAGCAGCTCCACAGATACGCAGTATTTT. Translation gives CASSSTDTQYF. The whole variable domain, filled in from reference TRBV7-2 and TRBJ2-3, reads GAGVSQSPSNKVTEKGKDVELRCDPISGHTALYWYRQSLGQGLEFLIYFQGNSAPDKSGLPSDRFSAERTGGSVSTLTIQRTQQEDSAVYLCASSSTDTQYFGPGTRLTVL.

The genes are TRBV18 and TRBJ2-7; 8 nucleotides agree with TRBD1. The V and J ends lost 8 bases and 6 bases, in that order; junction bases with no gene match: 12. The CDR3 spans 14 residues. Germline V gene data show CDR1 as KGHSH and CDR2 as LQKENI. In DNA form, the CDR3 reads TGTGCCAGCCACGACAGGGGTGTGACAAGCGAGCAGTACTTC. Translation gives CASHDRGVTSEQYF.

Here the CDR3 reads CASSLLKGGYTF. DNA for the CDR3: TGTGCCAGCAGTTTATTAAAGGGTGGCTACACCTTC. The rearrangement joins TRBV28 to TRBJ1-2; D uncertain. V lost 1 base to trimming and J lost 7 bases, with 7 bases between them. This CDR3 is built from 12 residues. The V gene's germline CDR1 is MDHEN and CDR2 SYDVKM.

The J gene is TRBJ2-1, the V gene TRBV6-4; no firm D call. This CDR3 has 15 residues. The germline CDR1 and CDR2 sequences are MRHNA and SNTAGT. The ends were cut back, 0 bases at V and 0 bases at J, with 6 bases in the middle. In DNA, the CDR3 is TGTGCCAGCAGTGACTCGAGCTCCTCCTACAATGAGCAGTTCTTC. Protein sequence: CASSDSSSSYNEQFF.

The rearrangement links TRBV7-6 to TRBJ2-2; the match to TRBD2 covers 11 bases. This CDR3 contains 16 residues. V was clipped by 5 bases and J by 9 bases; unmatched bases: 11. In germline, CDR1 is SGHVS, CDR2 FNYEAQ. The CDR3 DNA reads as TGTGCCAGCAGCCTCCTAACGACTAGCGGGAAGCGGGAGCTGTTTTTT. Translating gives CASSLLTTSGKRELFF.

The chain links TRBV5-1 to TRBJ1-2; 7 bases are a match to TRBD1. J gave up 8 bases and V 4 bases, and 17 bases lay outside the gene matches. The CDR3 is made up of 16 amino acids. The germline V gene has CDR1 SGHRS and CDR2 YFSETQ. The CDR3 is CASSRTGTAFMGGYTF. The CDR3 region has the DNA TGCGCCAGCAGCCGCACCGGGACAGCGTTTATGGGAGGCTACACCTTC.

This sequence joins TRBV5-6 and TRBJ2-5; 11 positions agree with TRBD1. The CDR3 totals 15 residues. Germline V gene sequence: CDR1 SGHDT, CDR2 YYEEEE. V lost 3 bases and J lost 9; bases outside the gene matches: 10. For the CDR3, the DNA is TGTGCCAGCAGCTACTCCGGGACAGGGGGAAAGGCCCAGTACTTC. This encodes CASSYSGTGGKAQYF.

This rearrangement joins TRBV28 to TRBJ2-7; tentative D call: TRBD2 (5 bases). The V end lost 8 bases, the J end lost 0 bases, and 14 bases lay between the germline ends. CDR1 is MDHEN, CDR2 SYDVKM, per germline. The CDR3 is 14 residues long. The CDR3 DNA sequence: TGTGCCAGCGGCACGAGGGCAGGCTCCTACGAGCAGTACTTC. It translates to CASGTRAGSYEQYF. Looking up the rest from reference TRBV28 and TRBJ2-7 gives the full variable domain: DVKVTQSSRYLVKRTGEKVFLECVQDMDHENMFWYRQDPGLGLRLIYFSYDVKMKEKGDIPEGYSVSREKKERFSLILESASTNQTSMYLCASGTRAGSYEQYFGPGTRLTVT.

In its sample, this clone was seen a few times. V usage is TRBV6-5 and J usage is TRBJ2-7; no definite D call. Trimming cost V 4 bases and J 1 base, with 8 bases left between them. Per the germline V gene, CDR1 is MNHEY and CDR2 is SVGAGI. This CDR3 is built from 13 residues. CDR3 loop: CASSLPPSYEQYF. DNA for the CDR3: TGTGCCAGCAGTTTGCCACCTTCCTACGAGCAGTACTTC.

This clone has only one observation. The chain couples TRBV4-1 to TRBJ2-7; no reliable D call. The CDR3 loop spans 12 amino acids. The germline V gene has CDR1 MGHRA and CDR2 YSYEKL. Trimming cost V 0 bases and J 5 bases, with 5 bases left between them. The CDR3 DNA follows: TGCGCCAGCAGCCAAGATCGTGACGAGCAGTACTTC. This translates into CASSQDRDEQYF.

The table lists this clone with many counts. This sequence joins TRBV11-2 and TRBJ1-3; D remains ambiguous. V was clipped by 5 bases and J by 1 base, with 9 bases between them. This CDR3 has 14 amino acids. Germline CDR1 SGHAT, CDR2 FQNNGV. The chain's CDR3 is CASSPEASGNTIYF. The CDR3 DNA follows: TGTGCCAGCAGCCCCGAAGCGTCTGGAAACACCATATATTTT.

V and J are TRBV19 and TRBJ2-7; D unclear. CDR1 LNHDA and CDR2 SQIVND come from the germline V gene (reference sequence). The length of the CDR3 is 16 residues. V lost 5 bases and J 0 bases, leaving 17 bases between the germline ends. CDR3 coding DNA: TGTGCCAGTAGTCCGAGACTCAGCAGGAGCTCCTACGAGCAGTACTTC. It encodes CASSPRLSRSSYEQYF.